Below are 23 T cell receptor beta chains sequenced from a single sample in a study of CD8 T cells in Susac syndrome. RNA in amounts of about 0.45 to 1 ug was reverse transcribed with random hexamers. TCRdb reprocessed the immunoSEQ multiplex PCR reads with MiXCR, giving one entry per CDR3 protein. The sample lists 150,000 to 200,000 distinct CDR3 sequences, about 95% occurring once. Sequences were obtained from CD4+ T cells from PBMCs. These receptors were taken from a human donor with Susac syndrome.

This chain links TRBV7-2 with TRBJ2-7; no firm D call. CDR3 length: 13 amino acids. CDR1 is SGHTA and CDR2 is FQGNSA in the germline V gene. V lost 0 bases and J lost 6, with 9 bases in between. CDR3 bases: TGTGCCAGCAGCTTAGCGGGCTTCGGCGAGCAGTACTTC. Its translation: CASSLAGFGEQYF.

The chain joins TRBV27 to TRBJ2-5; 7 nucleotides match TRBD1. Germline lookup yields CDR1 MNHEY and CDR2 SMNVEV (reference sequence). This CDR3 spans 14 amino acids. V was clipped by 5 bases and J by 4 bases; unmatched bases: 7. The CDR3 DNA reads TGTGCCAGCAGTAAACAACAGGGGTCAGAGACCCAGTACTTC. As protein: CASSKQQGSETQYF.

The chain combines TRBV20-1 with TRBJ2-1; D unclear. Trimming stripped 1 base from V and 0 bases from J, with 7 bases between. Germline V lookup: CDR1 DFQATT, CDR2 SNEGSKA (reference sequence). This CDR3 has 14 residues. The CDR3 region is CSARGASSYNEQFF. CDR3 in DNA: TGCAGTGCTAGAGGGGCTAGCTCCTACAATGAGCAGTTCTTC.

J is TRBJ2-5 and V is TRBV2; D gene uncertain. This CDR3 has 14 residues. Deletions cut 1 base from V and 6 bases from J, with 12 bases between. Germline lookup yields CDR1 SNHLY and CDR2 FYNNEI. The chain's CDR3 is CASSEGRRSKTQYF. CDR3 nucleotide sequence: TGTGCCAGCAGTGAAGGACGGAGATCGAAGACCCAGTACTTC. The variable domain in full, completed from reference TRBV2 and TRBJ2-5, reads EPEVTQTPSHQVTQMGQEVILRCVPISNHLYFYWYRQILGQKVEFLVSFYNNEISEKSEIFDDQFSVERPDGSNFTLKIRSTKLEDSAMYFCASSEGRRSKTQYFGPGTRLLVL.

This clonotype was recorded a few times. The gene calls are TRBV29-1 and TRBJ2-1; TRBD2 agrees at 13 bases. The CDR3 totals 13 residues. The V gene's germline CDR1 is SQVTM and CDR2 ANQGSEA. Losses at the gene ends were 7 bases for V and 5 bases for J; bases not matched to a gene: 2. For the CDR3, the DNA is TGCAGCGCTGGACTAGCGGGAGACAATGAGCAGTTCTTC. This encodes CSAGLAGDNEQFF.

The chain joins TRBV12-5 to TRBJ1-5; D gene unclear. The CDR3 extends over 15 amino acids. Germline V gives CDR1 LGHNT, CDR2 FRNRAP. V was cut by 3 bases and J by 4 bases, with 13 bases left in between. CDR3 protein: CASGFAGAQNQPQHF. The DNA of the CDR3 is TGTGCTAGTGGTTTCGCGGGCGCTCAGAATCAGCCCCAGCATTTT.

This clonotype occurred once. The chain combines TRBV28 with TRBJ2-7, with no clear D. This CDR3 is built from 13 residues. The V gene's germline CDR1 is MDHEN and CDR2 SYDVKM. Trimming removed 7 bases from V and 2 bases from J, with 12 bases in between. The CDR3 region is CASTRAETYEQYF. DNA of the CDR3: TGTGCCAGCACTCGGGCGGAAACCTACGAGCAGTACTTC. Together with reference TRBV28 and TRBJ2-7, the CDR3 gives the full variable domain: DVKVTQSSRYLVKRTGEKVFLECVQDMDHENMFWYRQDPGLGLRLIYFSYDVKMKEKGDIPEGYSVSREKKERFSLILESASTNQTSMYLCASTRAETYEQYFGPGTRLTVT.

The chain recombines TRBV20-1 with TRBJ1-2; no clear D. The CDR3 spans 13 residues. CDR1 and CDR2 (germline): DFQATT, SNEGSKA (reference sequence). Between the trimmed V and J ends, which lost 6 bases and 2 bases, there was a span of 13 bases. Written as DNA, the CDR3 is TGCAGTGCCCCCCCCGTCGGGAACTATGGCTACACCTTC. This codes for CSAPPVGNYGYTF.

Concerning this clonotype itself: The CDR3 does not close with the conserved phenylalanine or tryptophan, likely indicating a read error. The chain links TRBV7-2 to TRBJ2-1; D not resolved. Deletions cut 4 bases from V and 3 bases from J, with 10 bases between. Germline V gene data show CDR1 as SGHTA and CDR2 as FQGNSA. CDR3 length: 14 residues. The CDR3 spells CASSSILVYNEQFL. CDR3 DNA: TGTGCCAGCAGCTCGATACTTGTCTACAATGAGCAGTTCTTG.

The CDR3 DNA reads TGTGCCGAGGAGGGGGAAGATCAGCCCCAGCATTTT. Translated: CAEEGEDQPQHF. The rearrangement joins TRBV28 to TRBJ1-5, with D possibly being TRBD1 (6 bases). Germline V lookup: CDR1 MDHEN, CDR2 SYDVKM. The V gene lost 11 bases and the J gene lost 5 bases, with 13 bases spanning the gap. This CDR3 is 12 amino acids long.

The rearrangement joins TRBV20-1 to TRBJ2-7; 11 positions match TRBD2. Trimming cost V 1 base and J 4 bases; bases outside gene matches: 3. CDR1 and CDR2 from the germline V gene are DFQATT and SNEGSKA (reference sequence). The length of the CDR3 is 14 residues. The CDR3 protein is CSARGGTSGYEQYF. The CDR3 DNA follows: TGCAGTGCTAGAGGAGGGACTAGCGGATACGAGCAGTACTTC.

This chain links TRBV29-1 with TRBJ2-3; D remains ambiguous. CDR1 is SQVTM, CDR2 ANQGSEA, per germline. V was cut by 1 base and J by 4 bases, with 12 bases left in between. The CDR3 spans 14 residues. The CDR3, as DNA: TGCAGCGTTGAAGGAGACAAATCGGCAGATACGCAGTATTTT. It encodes CSVEGDKSADTQYF.

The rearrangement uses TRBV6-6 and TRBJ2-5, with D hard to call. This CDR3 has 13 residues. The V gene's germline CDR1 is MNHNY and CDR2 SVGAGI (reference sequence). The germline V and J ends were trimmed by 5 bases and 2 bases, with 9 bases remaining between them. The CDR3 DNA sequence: TGTGCCAGCAGTCCGCGGATACAAGAGACCCAGTACTTC. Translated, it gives CASSPRIQETQYF.

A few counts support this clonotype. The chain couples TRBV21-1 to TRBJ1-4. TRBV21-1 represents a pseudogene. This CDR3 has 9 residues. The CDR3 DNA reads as TGTGCCAGTCTAGAAAAACTGTTTTTT. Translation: CASLEKLFF.

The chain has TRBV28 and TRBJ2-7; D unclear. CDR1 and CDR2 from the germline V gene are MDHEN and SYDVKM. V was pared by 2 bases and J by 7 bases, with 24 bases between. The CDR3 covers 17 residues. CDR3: CASSLKVMGSLRSEQYF. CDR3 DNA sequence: TGTGCCAGCAGTTTAAAGGTTATGGGGTCCCTTAGGTCGGAGCAGTACTTC.

CDR3 sequence: CSARDREEATNEKLFF. In DNA form, the CDR3 reads TGCAGTGCTAGAGATCGGGAAGAAGCAACTAATGAAAAACTGTTTTTT. The V call is TRBV20-1, the J call TRBJ1-4, with D unclear. The V gene lost 0 bases and the J gene lost 0 bases, with 11 bases spanning the gap. CDR3 size: 16 residues. The germline V gene has CDR1 DFQATT and CDR2 SNEGSKA (reference sequence).

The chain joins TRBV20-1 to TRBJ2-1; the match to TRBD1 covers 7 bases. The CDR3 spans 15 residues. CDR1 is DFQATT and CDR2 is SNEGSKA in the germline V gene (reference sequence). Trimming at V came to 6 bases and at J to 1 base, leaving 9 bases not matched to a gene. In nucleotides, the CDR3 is TGCAGTGCAATCGACCCAGGGGGTTCCTACAATGAGCAGTTCTTC. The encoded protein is CSAIDPGGSYNEQFF.

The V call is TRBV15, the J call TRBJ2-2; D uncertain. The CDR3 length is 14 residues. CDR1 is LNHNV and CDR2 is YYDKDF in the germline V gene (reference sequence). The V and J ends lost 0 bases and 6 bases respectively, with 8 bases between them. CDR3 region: CATSRDIVAGELFF. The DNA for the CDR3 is TGTGCCACCAGCAGAGATATCGTGGCCGGGGAGCTGTTTTTT.

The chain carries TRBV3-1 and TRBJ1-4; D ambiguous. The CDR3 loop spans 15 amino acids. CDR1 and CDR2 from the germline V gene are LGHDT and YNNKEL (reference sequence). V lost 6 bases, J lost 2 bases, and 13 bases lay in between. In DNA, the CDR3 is TGTGCCAGCAGTCCTATTCGGGCGACTAATGAAAAACTGTTTTTT. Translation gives CASSPIRATNEKLFF.

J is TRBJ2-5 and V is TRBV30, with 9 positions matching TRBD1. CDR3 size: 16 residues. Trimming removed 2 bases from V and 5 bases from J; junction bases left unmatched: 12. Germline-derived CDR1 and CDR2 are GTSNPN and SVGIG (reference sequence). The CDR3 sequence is CAWSSYRGQGLETQYF. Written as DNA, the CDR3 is TGTGCCTGGAGTTCCTACAGGGGGCAGGGTTTGGAGACCCAGTACTTC.

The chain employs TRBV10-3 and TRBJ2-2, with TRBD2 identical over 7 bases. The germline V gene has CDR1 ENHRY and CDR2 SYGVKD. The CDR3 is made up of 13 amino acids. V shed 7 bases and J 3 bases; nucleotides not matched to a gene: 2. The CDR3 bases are TGTGCCATCACTACTAGCGACACCGGGGAGCTGTTTTTT. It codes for CAITTSDTGELFF.

In DNA form, the CDR3 reads TGCGCCAGCAGCTTAGCGGGTAGATCGGATCTCCACTTT. Its translation: CASSLAGRSDLHF. The J gene is TRBJ1-6, the V gene TRBV5-1; D not certain. Germline V gene lookup returns CDR1 SGHRS and CDR2 YFSETQ. The CDR3 contains 13 residues. Trimming shortened V by 2 bases and J by 16 bases, and 16 bases separated the two germline ends.

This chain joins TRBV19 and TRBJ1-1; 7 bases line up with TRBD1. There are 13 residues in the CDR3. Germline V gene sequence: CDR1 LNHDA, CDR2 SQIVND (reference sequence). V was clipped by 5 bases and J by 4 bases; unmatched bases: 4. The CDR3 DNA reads TGTGCCAGTAGTTCCAACAGGGGCACTGAAGCTTTCTTT. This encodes CASSSNRGTEAFF.